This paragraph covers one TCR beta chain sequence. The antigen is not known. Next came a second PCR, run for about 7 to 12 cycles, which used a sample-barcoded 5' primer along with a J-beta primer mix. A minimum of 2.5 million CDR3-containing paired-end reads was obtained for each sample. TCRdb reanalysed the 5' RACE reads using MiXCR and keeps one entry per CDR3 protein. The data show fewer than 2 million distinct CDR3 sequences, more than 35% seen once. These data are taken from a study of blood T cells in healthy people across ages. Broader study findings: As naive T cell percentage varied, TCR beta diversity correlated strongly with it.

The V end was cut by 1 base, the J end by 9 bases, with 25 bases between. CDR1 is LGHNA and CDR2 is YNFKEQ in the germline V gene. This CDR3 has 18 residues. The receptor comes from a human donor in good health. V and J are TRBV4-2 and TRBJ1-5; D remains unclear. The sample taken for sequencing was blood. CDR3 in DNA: TGTGCCAGCAGCCAAGTGGGCGGAGTTGGGCAGGTTTTATGGCCCCAGCATTTT. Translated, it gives CASSQVGGVGQVLWPQHF.